This is a list of T cell receptor beta chains from one sample in a study of beta chain features in type 1 diabetes. Libraries were prepared by immunoSEQ multiplex PCR; TCRdb keeps only in-frame clonotypes and omits some of them. The data show hundreds of thousands of clones, around 15% seen once. What was sequenced was naive CD4+ T cells from blood. These receptors all stem from a man younger than 35 in good health. CDR3s include the opening cysteine and the closing phenylalanine or tryptophan. D genes are given only for firm matches. The size entry is marked missing in some rows and otherwise reads once, few, many or a size class.

j_call v_call d_call clone_size cdr3_nt cdr3_aa
TRBJ2-1 TRBV25-1 NA NA TGTGCCAGCAGTGGCGGCAGGGCCAGCAATGAGCAGTTCTTC CASSGGRASNEQFF
TRBJ2-2 TRBV5-1 NA few TGCGCCAGCAGCACAACTAACACCGGGGAGCTGTTTTTT CASSTTNTGELFF
TRBJ2-1 TRBV4-1 TRBD2 NA TGCGCCAGCAGCCAAGAGATTCAGGGAGGACTAGCGGGGAATGAGCAGTTCTTC CASSQEIQGGLAGNEQFF
TRBJ1-2 TRBV5-4 NA few TGTGCCAGCAGCTCACCACCGGGACTGAGTAACTATGGCTACACCTTC CASSSPPGLSNYGYTF
TRBJ2-7 TRBV30 TRBD2 few TGTGCCTGGAGACTAGCGGGGTACTACGAGCAGTACTTC CAWRLAGYYEQYF
TRBJ1-2 TRBV19 NA few TGTGCCAGTAGTATCCAGGGCAACTATGGCTACACCTTC CASSIQGNYGYTF
TRBJ2-1 TRBV4-3 NA many TGCGCCAGCAGCCAAGATAGACGGCCTAATGAGCAGTTCTTC CASSQDRRPNEQFF
TRBJ2-2 TRBV7-3 TRBD1 NA TGTGCCAGCAGCCCCCCGGGACAGGGAACCGGGGAGCTGTTTTTT CASSPPGQGTGELFF
TRBJ2-3 TRBV9 NA NA TGTGCCAGCAGCATTCACAGGGTGATGAGCACAGATACGCAGTATTTT CASSIHRVMSTDTQYF
TRBJ1-4 TRBV7-2 NA NA TGTGCCAGCAGCTTACAGGGGTGGAGTGAAAAACTGTTTTTT CASSLQGWSEKLFF
TRBJ2-2 TRBV7-9 NA once TGTGCCAGCAGCTTGGGGGTTCACACCGGGGAGCTGTTTTTT CASSLGVHTGELFF
TRBJ1-3 TRBV28 NA NA TGTGCCAGCAGAACGGGACCCGGAAACACCATATATTTT CASRTGPGNTIYF
TRBJ1-1 TRBV30 NA few TGTGCCTGGAGTGTGTCAGGGATCCGGACTGAAGCTTTCTTT CAWSVSGIRTEAFF
TRBJ2-7 TRBV7-9 TRBD1 many TGTGCCAGCAGCCCGGACAGGGGAGGATACGAGCAGTACTTC CASSPDRGGYEQYF
TRBJ2-1 TRBV7-3 NA few TGTGCCAGCAGCCCCCAGGGCTCCTACAATGAGCAGTTCTTC CASSPQGSYNEQFF
TRBJ1-3 TRBV7-9 NA few TGTGCCAGCAGCCACGCCGGGACGCTGGGATTCGCCATATATTTT CASSHAGTLGFAIYF
TRBJ2-2 TRBV7-2 TRBD2 few TGTGCCAGCAGCTGGACTAGCGGGAGGCCCGCGGGGACCGGGGAGCTGTTTTTT CASSWTSGRPAGTGELFF
TRBJ2-1 TRBV28 NA few TGTGCCAGCAGTTTATCCCAGGGTATGTCGTACAATGAGCAGTTCTTC CASSLSQGMSYNEQFF
TRBJ1-6 TRBV25-1 NA few TGTGCCAGCAGTGACAGGCATAATTCACCCCTCCACTTT CASSDRHNSPLHF
TRBJ2-3 TRBV4-2 TRBD2 NA TGTGCCAGCAGCCAAGAGTCTGCGGGGGGGAGCACAGATACGCAGTATTTT CASSQESAGGSTDTQYF
TRBJ1-1 TRBV10-3 NA few TGTGCCATCAGTGGGACCCAGGGATGGTACACTGAAGCTTTCTTT CAISGTQGWYTEAFF
TRBJ1-6 TRBV18 TRBD1 NA TGTGCCAGCTCACCCGACAGGGGTAATTCACCCCTCCACTTT CASSPDRGNSPLHF
TRBJ2-3 TRBV6-1 TRBD1 NA TGTGCCACCAGAAGCCGGGACAGCTTGTCGGATACGCAGTATTTT CATRSRDSLSDTQYF
TRBJ2-5 TRBV5-6 NA few TGTGCCAGCAGCTTGTGGGGAATGGGCCAAGAGACCCAGTACTTC CASSLWGMGQETQYF
TRBJ1-2 TRBV6-4 NA NA TGTGCCAGCAGTGACTCAGACCGCGCCGTCGGCTACACCTTC CASSDSDRAVGYTF
TRBJ2-3 TRBV4-1 TRBD2 NA TGCGCCAGCAGCCGCCCGGGACTAGCGGGAGGTAGCACAGATACGCAGTATTTT CASSRPGLAGGSTDTQYF
TRBJ1-1 TRBV7-8 TRBD1 NA TGTGCCAGCAGCTTAGGGGACAGGGGTAGGGGAGCTTTCTTT CASSLGDRGRGAFF
TRBJ2-1 TRBV5-1 NA few TGCGCCAGCAGCTTGCCGGGGTACAATGAGCAGTTCTTC CASSLPGYNEQFF
TRBJ1-1 TRBV7-8 TRBD1 few TGTGCCAGCAGCTTAAATACAGGGGGCGGTCTTATTGAAGCTTTCTTT CASSLNTGGGLIEAFF
TRBJ2-5 TRBV9 TRBD2 few TGTGCCAGCAGCGCGACAGGGACTAGCTCTTGGGAGACCCAGTACTTC CASSATGTSSWETQYF
TRBJ1-4 TRBV7-9 NA few TGTGCCAGCAGCACTTCGAAAGGGTTGTTTTTT CASSTSKGLFF
TRBJ2-7 TRBV2 NA NA TGTGCCGGACGTGCTGCTTCCTACGAGCAGTACTTC CAGRAASYEQYF
TRBJ2-1 TRBV7-8 TRBD2 few TGTGCCAGCAGCTCACCCCCGACTAGCGGGATCTACAATGAGCAGTTCTTC CASSSPPTSGIYNEQFF
TRBJ1-4 TRBV4-3 TRBD1 NA TGCGCCAGCAGCCAAGAGGACAGGGTTGGTGAAAAACTGTTTTTT CASSQEDRVGEKLFF
TRBJ2-7 TRBV4-1 TRBD1 few TGCGCCAGCAGCCGCTCTCCAGCGACAGGGCCCTCCGAGCAGTACTTC CASSRSPATGPSEQYF
TRBJ2-2 TRBV29-1 NA NA TGCAGCGTTGAAAGAAACAGTGCGAACACCGGGGAGCTGTTTTTT CSVERNSANTGELFF
TRBJ2-7 TRBV11-1 NA few TGTGCCAGCAGCCCGGGACTCCTGGCCTACGAGCAGTACTTC CASSPGLLAYEQYF
TRBJ2-7 TRBV29-1 NA few TGCAGCGTTGCCGGCAGCTACGAGCAGTACTTC CSVAGSYEQYF
TRBJ2-1 TRBV1 NA NA TGCACCAGCAGCCAAGTTTGCGGGACTAGCAATGAGCAGTTCTTC CTSSQVCGTSNEQFF
TRBJ1-1 TRBV4-2 TRBD1 NA TGTGCCAGCAGCCAATTTACAGGGGCAGATGAAGCTTTCTTT CASSQFTGADEAFF
TRBJ1-3 TRBV5-1 NA few TGCGCCAGCAGCTTAGGGACCACTGAAAACACCATATATTTT CASSLGTTENTIYF
TRBJ2-3 TRBV7-9 NA NA TGTGCCAGCAGCCCCCGAGGGGGGTGGAACACAGATACGCAGTATTTT CASSPRGGWNTDTQYF
TRBJ2-7 TRBV5-1 TRBD2 few TGCGCCAGCAGCTCCTTAGGGACTAGCGGTCGCGAGCAGTACTTC CASSSLGTSGREQYF
TRBJ1-5 TRBV10-3 NA NA TGTGCCATCAGTGGAGCTAATCAGCCCCAGCATTTT CAISGANQPQHF
TRBJ2-7 TRBV28 TRBD1 NA TGTGCCAGCAGTTTACCAGGGGGAGCGTACGAGCAGTACTTC CASSLPGGAYEQYF
TRBJ2-7 TRBV7-2 NA NA TGTGCCAGCAGCTTGGCGATACAGGGAAACGAGCAGTACTTC CASSLAIQGNEQYF
TRBJ2-1 TRBV28 NA NA TGTGCCAGCAGTTTAGGCGGAGGGAACAATGAGCAGTTCTTC CASSLGGGNNEQFF
TRBJ2-5 TRBV9 TRBD2 few TGTGCCAGCAGCGGCGGGAGGCAAGAGACCCAGTACTTC CASSGGRQETQYF
TRBJ2-2 TRBV19 NA few TGTGCCAGTAGAGGGGACACCGGGGAGCTGTTTTTT CASRGDTGELFF
TRBJ2-6 TRBV6-5 NA few TGTGCCAGCAGTTATTTGGTTGGGGCCAACGTCCTGACTTTC CASSYLVGANVLTF
TRBJ2-1 TRBV2 NA NA TGTGCCAGCAGTGATTCAGTGCTCGAGCAGTTCTTC CASSDSVLEQFF
TRBJ2-3 TRBV29-1 TRBD2 many TGCAGCGGGGGGGGACGTCTCACAGATACGCAGTATTTT CSGGGRLTDTQYF
TRBJ2-2 TRBV10-3 NA NA TGTGCCATCAGGCCTGCGAACACCGGGGAGCTGTTTTTT CAIRPANTGELFF
TRBJ1-4 TRBV5-1 NA once TGCGCCAGCAGCTTGGTTGGGGGCAGGGAAAAACTGTTTTTT CASSLVGGREKLFF
TRBJ2-1 TRBV29-1 TRBD2 few TGCAGCTCTTTAGCGGGGACCCTTAGGAATGAGCAGTTCTTC CSSLAGTLRNEQFF
TRBJ1-2 TRBV7-2 TRBD1 NA TGTGCCAGCAGCCGGACAGGGTATGGCTACACCTTC CASSRTGYGYTF
TRBJ1-2 TRBV27 TRBD1 NA TGTGCCAGCAGAGCTCAGGGGGCCCGAGGCTACACCTTC CASRAQGARGYTF
TRBJ2-6 TRBV4-2 TRBD1 few TGTGCCAGCAGCCGCCAAGAACCGGGACAGATATCAACCACATCTGGGGCCAACGTCCTGACTTTC CASSRQEPGQISTTSGANVLTF
TRBJ1-5 TRBV27 TRBD1 few TGTGCCAGCAGTCCTCGGACAGGGTCATATAGCAATCAGCCCCAGCATTTT CASSPRTGSYSNQPQHF
TRBJ2-7 TRBV28 NA few TGTGCCAGCAGTTTGCAGGGCCCTCCCTACGAGCAGTACTTC CASSLQGPPYEQYF